A single sample gave rise to the 20 T cell receptor beta chains below, sequenced in a study of post-analysis software for immune sequencing data. Points from the study as a whole: TRBV5-6, TRBV5-1 and TRBV20-1 belonged to a set of roughly 5 TRBV segments that were more frequent in patients than controls.

cDNA libraries of TCR beta carried unique molecular identifiers. TCRdb ran MiXCR on the PCR reads and lists one entry per CDR3 protein. The sample records hundreds of thousands of distinct CDR3 sequences, 25% to 30% being singletons. No antigen has been identified for these receptors. Sequencing was carried out using blood. The receptor source for this set is a girl aged 5 to 17 with multiple sclerosis.

The V call is TRBV7-2, the J call TRBJ2-1; 14 positions agree with TRBD2. The V and J ends lost 1 base and 7 bases, in that order; junction bases with no gene match: 6. This CDR3 region has 17 residues. Germline CDR1 is SGHTA and CDR2 is FQGNSA. The CDR3 sequence is CASSLVRLAGGPNEQFF. In DNA form, the CDR3 reads TGTGCCAGCAGCTTAGTTCGACTAGCGGGAGGGCCAAATGAGCAGTTCTTC.

This clonotype has a count of ten or more. The chain is built from TRBV29-1 and TRBJ2-5, with D tentatively TRBD1 (5 bases). The CDR3 is made up of 15 amino acids. Germline CDR1 is SQVTM and CDR2 is ANQGSEA. Deletions cut 3 bases from V and 5 bases from J, with 19 bases between. This CDR3 reads CSVEKSGAGTETQYF. CDR3 in DNA: TGCAGCGTTGAGAAAAGTGGGGCAGGTACCGAGACCCAGTACTTC.

This clonotype was counted between two and nine times. The V call is TRBV7-8, the J call TRBJ2-1; 10 positions match TRBD2. CDR3 length: 15 residues. Losses at the gene ends were 5 bases for V and 6 bases for J; bases not matched to a gene: 7. Per the germline V gene, CDR1 is SGHVS and CDR2 is FQNEAQ. The CDR3 region is CASSAAGGWSNEQFF. The CDR3 coding sequence is TGTGCCAGCAGCGCAGCGGGGGGGTGGAGCAATGAGCAGTTCTTC.

This sequence joins TRBV20-1 and TRBJ2-1, with 10 bases aligning to TRBD1. With V trimmed by 6 bases and J by 6 bases, 8 bases remained unmatched. Per germline, CDR1 DFQATT and CDR2 SNEGSKA (reference sequence). The CDR3 consists of 14 residues. As DNA, the CDR3 is TGCAGTGCCCTTCTGGACAGGGGGATCAATGAGCAGTTCTTC. Protein sequence: CSALLDRGINEQFF.

This clonotype was observed a handful of times. J is TRBJ2-1 and V is TRBV28; TRBD2 aligns across 7 bases. V trimming: 6 bases; J trimming: 7 bases; junction bases outside the gene matches: 12. The CDR3 is 15 residues long. Germline CDR1 reads MDHEN; CDR2 reads SYDVKM. The CDR3: CASSQLGGGQNEQFF. In DNA, the CDR3 is TGTGCCAGCAGCCAGTTGGGGGGAGGGCAGAATGAGCAGTTCTTC.

Concerning this clonotype: A much larger clone lies one base from this, so it may be a read error. V and J are TRBV7-2 and TRBJ1-2; possible D gene TRBD1, 6 bases. The length of the CDR3 is 13 residues. Germline loops: CDR1 SGHTA, CDR2 FQGNSA. The CDR3, as DNA: TGTGCCGGCAGCCCCCGACAGGCCTATGGCTACACCTTC. Its translation is CAGSPRQAYGYTF.

This clonotype has only a few counts. The rearrangement links TRBV11-2 to TRBJ2-4; 9 bases align to TRBD1. The DNA end lines up better with TRBJ2-7; the J call may be wrong. CDR3 size: 16 residues. Germline lookup yields CDR1 SGHAT and CDR2 FQNNGV. DNA of the CDR3: TGTGCCAGCAGCATAAGAAGGACAGGGGAAAGCAACGAGCAGTACTTC. Encoded protein: CASSIRRTGESNEQYF.

The V and J genes are TRBV20-1 and TRBJ1-5, with 8 bases fitting TRBD1. The CDR3 loop spans 15 amino acids. V was clipped by 3 bases and J by 5 bases; unmatched bases: 9. Germline-derived CDR1 and CDR2 are DFQATT and SNEGSKA (reference sequence). CDR3 DNA sequence: TGCAGTGCTAGGATGCCAGGGGGCCTGCATCAGCCCCAGCATTTT. It translates to CSARMPGGLHQPQHF.

The CDR3 DNA is TGTGCCAGCAGCCTCGGGACAGGGGGCTTGAGGAATTCACCCCTCCACTTT. Residues: CASSLGTGGLRNSPLHF. This chain uses TRBV3-1 with TRBJ1-6, with 12 bases identical to TRBD1. Per germline, CDR1 LGHDT and CDR2 YNNKEL (reference sequence). CDR3 length: 17 amino acids. Trimming cost V 4 bases and J 7 bases; bases outside gene matches: 8.

The chain employs TRBV7-6 and TRBJ2-7, with D possibly matching TRBD2 (6 bases). CDR1 SGHVS and CDR2 FNYEAQ come from the germline V gene. Trimming left V 4 bases short and J 0 bases short, with 16 bases between. This CDR3 contains 16 residues. The CDR3 loop reads CASSYGGRGVSYEQYF. As DNA, the CDR3 is TGTGCCAGCAGCTACGGGGGAAGGGGCGTCTCCTACGAGCAGTACTTC.

This clonotype was counted ten times or more. V is TRBV12-3 or TRBV12-4 and J is TRBJ2-7, with a possible D match to TRBD1 (5 bases). This CDR3 has 13 amino acids. The ends were cut back, 3 bases at V and 3 bases at J, with 9 bases in the middle. The CDR3 nucleotides read TGTGCCAGCAGTTTGGGGCAGCTCTACGAGCAGTACTTC. This encodes CASSLGQLYEQYF.

The table lists this clonotype with a few counts. The rearrangement uses TRBV6-2 or TRBV6-3 and TRBJ1-1, with D hard to call. The CDR3 runs to 15 residues. Germline-derived CDR1 and CDR2 are MNHEY and SVGEGT. V lost 0 bases and J 6 bases, leaving 14 bases between the germline ends. The CDR3 is CASSYSGFRKAEAFF. The CDR3 DNA reads TGTGCCAGCAGTTACTCGGGCTTTAGGAAGGCTGAAGCTTTCTTT.

Notes on this clonotype: At one of its ends the junction is not consistent with the germline gene, which may arise from a read error. The gene calls are TRBV25-1 and TRBJ1-2; TRBD1 matches 7 bases. This CDR3 has 11 residues. In germline, CDR1 is MGHDK, CDR2 SYGVNS. The CDR3 is CASRGGYDYTF. The CDR3 coding sequence is TGTGCCAGTCGAGGGGGCTATGACTACACCTTC.

The CDR3 DNA is TGTGCCAGCAGGCCCGGACTAGCGGTTTCCCAAGAGACCCAGTACTTC. This gives the protein CASRPGLAVSQETQYF. The V and J genes are TRBV2 and TRBJ2-5; 10 bases map to TRBD2. Germline V CDR1 and CDR2: SNHLY, FYNNEI. J gave up 1 base and V 6 bases, and 8 bases lay outside the gene matches. The CDR3 is 16 amino acids.

The chain couples TRBV5-1 to TRBJ1-2; 7 bases are shared with TRBD1. The CDR3 is 12 residues long. Germline V gives CDR1 SGHRS, CDR2 YFSETQ. J was trimmed by 7 bases and V by 4 bases; bases with no gene match: 4. The CDR3, as DNA: TGCGCCAGCAGCCAAGGACAGGCTGGCTACACCTTC. Protein: CASSQGQAGYTF.

This clonotype appeared a few times. The V and J genes are TRBV7-2 and TRBJ1-2, with 7 bases aligning to TRBD1. The germline CDR1 and CDR2 sequences are SGHTA and FQGNSA. The CDR3 is made up of 12 amino acids. V was clipped by 5 bases and J by 13 bases; unmatched bases: 10. This CDR3 reads CASSTRRGLGTF. In DNA, the CDR3 is TGTGCCAGCAGCACAAGAAGGGGGCTGGGCACCTTC.

This clonotype appeared a few times. The chain combines TRBV7-8 with TRBJ2-1, with 11 bases identical to TRBD2. The germline CDR1 and CDR2 sequences are SGHVS and FQNEAQ. The CDR3 has 19 amino acids. V lost 2 bases, J lost 0 bases, and 9 bases stayed unmatched. CDR3 sequence reads: CASSLFGLAGQFSYNEQFF. DNA for the CDR3: TGTGCCAGCAGCTTATTTGGACTAGCGGGCCAGTTCTCCTACAATGAGCAGTTCTTC.

This clonotype was detected only a few times. The V and J genes are TRBV20-1 and TRBJ1-1; D is unclear. This CDR3 is 12 amino acids long. Trimming left V 5 bases short and J 6 bases short, with 13 bases between. Germline V lookup: CDR1 DFQATT, CDR2 SNEGSKA (reference sequence). The CDR3 region is CSAPRELAEAFF. DNA of the CDR3: TGCAGTGCTCCCCGGGAGTTGGCTGAAGCTTTCTTT.

A word on this clonotype: No conserved phenylalanine or tryptophan ends this CDR3, so it is likely a read error. The limits of the CDR3 on the DNA are not certain, so only TCRdb's listed CDR3 is given. V usage is TRBV29-1 and J usage is TRBJ2-1; the table's D call, TRBD1, was not checked against the DNA. Germline V gives CDR1 SQVTM, CDR2 ANQGSEA. The CDR3 is 13 amino acids long, termini counted. This CDR3 reads CSVRGRQSYTFGS.

The genes are TRBV2 and TRBJ2-1; possibly TRBD2 for D (6 bases). CDR1 is SNHLY, CDR2 FYNNEI, per germline. Trimming stripped 4 bases from V and 5 bases from J, with 24 bases between. The CDR3 runs to 18 residues. The CDR3, as DNA: TGTGCCAGCAGTGTTATAGCCGGGGAGGTTAAGTCCCACAATGAGCAGTTCTTC. Its translation is CASSVIAGEVKSHNEQFF.